This TCR beta chain was sequenced during a study of long-term antiretroviral therapy in people with HIV. Study-level results: With ART, diversity went up but was still lower than in transplant donor controls.

At the survey level, the v3.0 immunoSEQ assay was run. Assay used: immunoSEQ multiplex PCR; TCRdb lists only in-frame clones, some missing. The data show some 40,000 clones, over 80% seen once. The CDR3 spans 15 residues. In germline, CDR1 is WSHSY, CDR2 SAAADI. V lost 3 bases, J lost 0 bases, and 11 bases lay in between. In the case of this clone: Antigen specificity is unknown.

The chain uses TRBV10-2 and TRBJ1-1; D remains unclear. This receptor was obtained from a man aged 18 to 29 with HIV. The specimen comprised unsorted PBMCs, sampled 1.5 years after starting antiretroviral therapy. The CDR3: CASSDPQALNTEAFF. CDR3 coding DNA: TGCGCCAGCAGTGATCCCCAGGCATTGAACACTGAAGCTTTCTTT.